These T cell receptor beta chains were read from a single sample in a study of blood T cells in healthy people across ages. TCRdb used MiXCR to reprocess the 5' RACE reads, holding one entry per CDR3 protein. This sample carries 550,000 to 800,000 distinct CDR3 sequences, approximately 31% of them seen once, and the ten largest clones take 15% to 17%. Sequencing used blood. The receptors derive from a woman at least 80 years old in good health. Each CDR3 is given with its conserved first and last residue. Fields, in order: J gene, D gene, clone size, V gene, CDR3 protein, CDR3 DNA. D genes are given only for firm matches. Only part of the rows carry a size: once, few, many, or a class if the clone is expanded.

>TRBJ2-5|.|.|TRBV29-1
CSVSLQETQYF
TGCAGCGTTTCCCTTCAAGAGACCCAGTACTTC
>TRBJ2-1|TRBD1|many|TRBV7-8
CASSFYKLGGPRNEQFF
TGTGCCAGCAGCTTCTATAAACTAGGGGGCCCTCGCAATGAGCAGTTCTTC
>TRBJ1-5|.|.|TRBV20-1
CSARDLGGSGQHF
TGCAGTGCTAGAGATTTAGGGGGAAGCGGCCAGCATTTT
>TRBJ2-1|.|few|TRBV13
CASSVGHSGVYNEQFF
TGTGCCAGCAGCGTAGGACACTCTGGCGTCTACAATGAGCAGTTCTTC
>TRBJ2-5|TRBD2|once|TRBV7-2
CASSLGGGPRKETQYF
TGTGCCAGCAGCTTAGGCGGGGGGCCCCGGAAAGAGACCCAGTACTTC
>TRBJ1-2|.|once|TRBV6-6
CASSYSRGVNYGYTF
TGTGCCAGCAGTTACTCGAGAGGGGTCAACTATGGCTACACCTTC
>TRBJ1-2|.|few|TRBV14
CASSPTGRGYTF
TGTGCCAGCAGCCCAACGGGAAGAGGCTACACCTTC
>TRBJ1-2|TRBD1|many|TRBV9
CASSARQGDIYGYTF
TGTGCCAGCAGCGCCCGACAGGGAGATATCTATGGCTACACCTTC
>TRBJ2-5|.|.|TRBV21-1
CASSSWDSRGEQYF
TGTGCCAGCAGCTCCTGGGACAGCCGGGGGGAGCAGTACTTC
>TRBJ1-1|.|.|TRBV7-9
CASSSYVTEAFF
TGTGCCAGCAGCTCTTACGTTACTGAAGCTTTCTTT
>TRBJ2-7|.|many|TRBV4-1
CASSRATQGEQYF
TGCGCCAGCAGCCGAGCGACCCAAGGGGAGCAGTACTTC
>TRBJ2-1|TRBD2|many|TRBV20-1
CSAETSGGSYNEQFF
TGCAGTGCAGAGACTAGCGGGGGGTCGTACAATGAGCAGTTCTTC
>TRBJ1-4|.|few|TRBV28
CASSPGRAEKLFF
TGTGCCAGCAGCCCCGGCCGGGCAGAAAAACTGTTTTTT
>TRBJ1-1|.|few|TRBV6-4
CASSKEGTTEAFF
TGTGCCAGCAGCAAGGAGGGGACCACTGAAGCTTTCTTT
>TRBJ2-5|TRBD1|.|TRBV7-2
CASSPVQGVTETQYF
TGTGCCAGCAGCCCTGTACAGGGGGTGACGGAGACCCAGTACTTC
>TRBJ1-2|.|.|TRBV6-2/TRBV6-3
CAGSYALNYGYTF
TGTGCCGGCAGTTACGCGTTGAACTATGGCTACACCTTC
>TRBJ1-4|TRBD1|few|TRBV5-1
CASSSGQGTAEKLFF
TGCGCCAGCAGCTCAGGACAGGGGACGGCTGAAAAACTGTTTTTT
>TRBJ2-5|.|few|TRBV3-1
CASSQGGSGRGETQYF
TGTGCCAGCAGCCAAGGTGGGAGCGGGCGGGGAGAGACCCAGTACTTC
>TRBJ2-3|TRBD2|.|TRBV5-4
CASSPPPSGGKRTQYF
TGTGCCAGCAGCCCCCCCCCGAGCGGGGGGAAAAGGACGCAGTATTTT
>TRBJ2-2|.|.|TRBV4-1
CASSQRPTGDGSAAGELFF
TGCGCCAGCAGCCAGCGCCCTACAGGCGATGGATCCGCCGCCGGGGAGCTGTTTTTT
>TRBJ1-5|.|many|TRBV12-3/TRBV12-4
CASSLDSPNQPQHF
TGTGCCAGCAGTTTAGACAGCCCGAATCAGCCCCAGCATTTT
>TRBJ2-3|.|.|TRBV12-3/TRBV12-4
CASSFLVRIHTDTQYF
TGTGCCAGCAGTTTCTTAGTCCGGATTCACACAGATACGCAGTATTTT
>TRBJ2-1|.|many|TRBV11-3
CASAAGREYNEQFF
TGTGCCAGCGCCGCAGGCAGGGAATACAATGAGCAGTTCTTC
>TRBJ2-7|TRBD2|many|TRBV6-6
CASTNPREGSYEQYF
TGTGCCAGCACCAACCCCCGGGAGGGTTCCTACGAGCAGTACTTC
>TRBJ2-7|.|.|TRBV7-2
CASSVGPGHGYNEQYF
TGTGCCAGCAGTGTCGGGCCGGGACACGGCTACAATGAGCAGTACTTC
>TRBJ2-5|.|.|TRBV7-2
CASSLPTGHQETQYF
TGTGCCAGCAGCTTACCCACAGGGCACCAAGAGACCCAGTACTTC
>TRBJ2-3|.|many|TRBV4-3
CASSQEGGNTDTQYF
TGCGCCAGCAGCCAAGAAGGAGGCAACACAGATACGCAGTATTTT
>TRBJ2-2|.|few|TRBV7-8
CASSLGGTGGGELFF
TGTGCCAGCAGCTTAGGTGGGACCGGCGGCGGGGAGCTGTTTTTT
>TRBJ2-5|.|.|TRBV7-2
CASSFYRAQETQYF
TGTGCCAGCAGCTTTTACAGGGCACAAGAGACCCAGTACTTC
>TRBJ2-1|.|.|TRBV9
CVSSVAGGKEQFF
TGTGTCAGCAGCGTAGCTGGGGGGAAGGAGCAGTTCTTC
>TRBJ2-7|.|.|TRBV12-3/TRBV12-4
CASSYSGTFYEQYF
TGTGCCAGCAGCTACTCCGGGACATTCTACGAGCAGTACTTC
>TRBJ2-7|TRBD2|.|TRBV20-1
CSASSAGSGRIYEQYF
TGCAGTGCTTCCTCGGCGGGTAGCGGGAGGATCTACGAGCAGTACTTC
>TRBJ2-1|TRBD2|.|TRBV6-2/TRBV6-3
CASSPNRRDYNEQVF
TGTGCCAGCAGTCCCAACCGCCGGGACTACAATGAGCAGGTCTTC
>TRBJ2-7|.|once|TRBV20-1
CSARDDYEQYF
TGCAGTGCTAGGGACGACTACGAGCAGTACTTC
>TRBJ2-5|.|.|TRBV5-4
CASSLRRAIRQETQYF
TGTGCCAGCAGCTTGCGCAGGGCGATAAGACAAGAGACCCAGTACTTC
>TRBJ2-7|.|many|TRBV30
CAWSGSSREQYF
TGTGCCTGGAGTGGCTCTTCCCGAGAGCAGTACTTC
>TRBJ1-2|.|many|TRBV2
CASTPFNYGYTF
TGTGCCAGCACTCCGTTTAACTATGGCTACACCTTC
>TRBJ2-2|TRBD2|.|TRBV12-5
CASGPPSGGAGGELFF
TGTGCTAGTGGTCCTCCTAGCGGGGGGGCTGGCGGGGAGCTGTTTTTT
>TRBJ1-1|.|.|TRBV4-1
CASSLRDPGDTEAFF
TGCGCCAGCAGCCTTCGGGACCCCGGAGACACTGAAGCTTTCTTT
>TRBJ2-7|.|.|TRBV20-1
CSALISSYEQYF
TGCAGTGCTCTGATAAGCTCCTACGAGCAGTACTTC
>TRBJ1-1|.|.|TRBV12-3/TRBV12-4
CASSWNQGQEAFF
TGTGCCAGCAGTTGGAATCAGGGTCAGGAGGCTTTCTTT
>TRBJ2-7|TRBD1|.|TRBV18
CAGSRDRTYEQYF
TGTGCCGGCTCCCGGGACAGAACCTACGAGCAGTACTTC
>TRBJ2-3|TRBD2|many|TRBV20-1
CSASGDSGGSDYGDTQYF
TGCAGTGCTAGTGGGGATAGCGGGGGCTCAGACTACGGGGATACGCAGTATTTT
>TRBJ2-7|TRBD1|many|TRBV28
CASSLLRTGAYEQYF
TGTGCCAGCAGTCTATTACGAACAGGGGCCTACGAGCAGTACTTC
>TRBJ2-1|.|many|TRBV7-3
CASSPSYRHNEQFF
TGTGCCAGCAGCCCATCCTACCGGCACAATGAGCAGTTCTTC
>TRBJ2-3|TRBD2|.|TRBV11-1
CASSPRLAGALDTQYF
TGTGCCAGCAGCCCCCGACTAGCGGGGGCCTTAGATACGCAGTATTTT
>TRBJ2-5|.|many|TRBV24-1
CATSDPWRGPKETQYF
TGTGCCACCAGTGATCCGTGGCGGGGGCCGAAAGAGACCCAGTACTTC
>TRBJ2-6|.|.|TRBV6-5
CASSYSGRMSSGANVLTF
TGTGCCAGCAGTTACAGCGGACGGATGAGCTCTGGGGCCAACGTCCTGACTTTC
>TRBJ2-1|TRBD2|many|TRBV2
CASSEEVSGAYNEQFF
TGTGCCAGCAGTGAAGAGGTTAGCGGGGCCTACAATGAGCAGTTCTTC
>TRBJ1-2|TRBD1|many|TRBV20-1
CSARAGTGGNYGYTF
TGCAGTGCTAGAGCCGGGACAGGGGGGAACTATGGCTACACCTTC